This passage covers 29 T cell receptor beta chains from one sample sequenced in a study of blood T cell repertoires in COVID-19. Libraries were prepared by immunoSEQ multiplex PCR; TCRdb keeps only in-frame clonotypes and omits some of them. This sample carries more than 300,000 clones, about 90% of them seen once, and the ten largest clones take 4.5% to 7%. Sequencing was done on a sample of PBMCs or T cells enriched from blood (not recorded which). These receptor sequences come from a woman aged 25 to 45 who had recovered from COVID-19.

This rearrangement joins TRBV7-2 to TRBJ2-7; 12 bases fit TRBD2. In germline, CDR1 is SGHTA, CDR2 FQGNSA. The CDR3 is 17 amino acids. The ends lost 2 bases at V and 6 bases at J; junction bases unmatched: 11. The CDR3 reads CASSLLAGGQSAGEQYF. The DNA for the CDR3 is TGTGCCAGCAGCTTACTAGCGGGGGGGCAGTCGGCTGGCGAGCAGTACTTC. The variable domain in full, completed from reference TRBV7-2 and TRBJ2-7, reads GAGVSQSPSNKVTEKGKDVELRCDPISGHTALYWYRQSLGQGLEFLIYFQGNSAPDKSGLPSDRFSAERTGGSVSTLTIQRTQQEDSAVYLCASSLLAGGQSAGEQYFGPGTRLTVT.

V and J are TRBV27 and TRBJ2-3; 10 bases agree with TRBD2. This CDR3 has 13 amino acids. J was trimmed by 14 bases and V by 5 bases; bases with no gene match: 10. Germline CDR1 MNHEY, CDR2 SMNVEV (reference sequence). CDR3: CASSRTSGSLWYF. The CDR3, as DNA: TGTGCCAGCAGTCGGACTAGCGGTTCATTGTGGTATTTT.

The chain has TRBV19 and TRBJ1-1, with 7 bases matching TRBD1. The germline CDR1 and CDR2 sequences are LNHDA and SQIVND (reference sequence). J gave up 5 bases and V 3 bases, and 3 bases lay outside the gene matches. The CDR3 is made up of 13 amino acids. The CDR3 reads CASSMTGRTEAFF. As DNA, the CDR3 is TGTGCCAGTAGTATGACAGGGAGGACTGAAGCTTTCTTT.

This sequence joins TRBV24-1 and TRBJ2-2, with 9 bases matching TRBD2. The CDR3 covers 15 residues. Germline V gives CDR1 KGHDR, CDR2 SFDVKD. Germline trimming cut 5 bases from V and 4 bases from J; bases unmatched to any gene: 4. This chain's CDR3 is CATSGPTSGTGELFF. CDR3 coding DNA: TGTGCCACCAGTGGCCCGACTAGCGGCACCGGGGAGCTGTTTTTT.

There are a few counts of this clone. The CDR3 reads CSAGTGGNYGYTF. The CDR3 DNA reads as TGCAGCGCTGGGACAGGGGGCAACTATGGCTACACCTTC. The V call is TRBV29-1, the J call TRBJ1-2; 12 nucleotides match TRBD1. The CDR3 has 13 residues. The germline gives CDR1 SQVTM, CDR2 ANQGSEA. Trimming took 7 bases from V and 2 from J; bases not matched to a gene: 2.

The CDR3 is CASSPEGAYYGYTF. As DNA, the CDR3 is TGCGCCAGCAGCCCAGAAGGGGCCTACTATGGCTACACCTTC. The rearrangement links TRBV5-1 to TRBJ1-2; D possibly corresponds to TRBD1 (5 bases). V shed 4 bases and J shed 3 bases, with 13 bases lying between them. Germline CDR1 and CDR2: SGHRS and YFSETQ. The CDR3 totals 14 residues.

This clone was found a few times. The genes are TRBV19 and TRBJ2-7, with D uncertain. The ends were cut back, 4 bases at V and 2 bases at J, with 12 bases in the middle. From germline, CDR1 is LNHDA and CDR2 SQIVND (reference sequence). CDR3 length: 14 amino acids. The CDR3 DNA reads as TGTGCCAGTAGTACCCATGCGGTACCCTACGAGCAGTACTTC. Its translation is CASSTHAVPYEQYF.

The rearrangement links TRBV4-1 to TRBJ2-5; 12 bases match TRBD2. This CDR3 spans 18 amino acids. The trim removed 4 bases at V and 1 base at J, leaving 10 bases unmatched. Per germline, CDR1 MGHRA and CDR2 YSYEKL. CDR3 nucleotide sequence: TGCGCCAGCAGCCGGGACCCTAGCGGGGGGGCCCCCCAAGAGACCCAGTACTTC. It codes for CASSRDPSGGAPQETQYF.

For the CDR3, the DNA is TGTGCCAGCAGGGGGCTAGGCAACTATGGCTACACCTTC. This sequence encodes CASRGLGNYGYTF. V usage is TRBV27 and J usage is TRBJ1-2, with D perhaps matching TRBD1 (5 bases). The CDR3 has 13 amino acids. The ends were cut back, 6 bases at V and 2 bases at J, with 10 bases in the middle. The V gene's germline CDR1 is MNHEY and CDR2 SMNVEV (reference sequence).

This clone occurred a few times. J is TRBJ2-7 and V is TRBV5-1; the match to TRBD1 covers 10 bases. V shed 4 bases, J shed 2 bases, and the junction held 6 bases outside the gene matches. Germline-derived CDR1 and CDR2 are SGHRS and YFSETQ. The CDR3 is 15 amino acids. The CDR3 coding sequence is TGCGCCAGCAGCGGCGCCGGGACAGGGGCCTACGAGCAGTACTTC. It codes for CASSGAGTGAYEQYF.

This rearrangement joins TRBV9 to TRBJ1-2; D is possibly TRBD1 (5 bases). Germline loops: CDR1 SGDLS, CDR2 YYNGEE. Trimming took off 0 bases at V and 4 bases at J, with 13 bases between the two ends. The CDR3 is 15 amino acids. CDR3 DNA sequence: TGTGCCAGCAGCGTAGCACCACAGGAAAGCTATGGCTACACCTTC. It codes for CASSVAPQESYGYTF.

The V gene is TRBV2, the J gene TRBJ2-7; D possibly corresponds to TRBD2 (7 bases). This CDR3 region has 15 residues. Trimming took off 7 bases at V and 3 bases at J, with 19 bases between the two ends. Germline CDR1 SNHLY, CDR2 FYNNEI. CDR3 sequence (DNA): TGTGCCAGCAAGCTTGGAGGGGGGGCAATCTACGAGCAGTACTTC. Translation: CASKLGGGAIYEQYF.

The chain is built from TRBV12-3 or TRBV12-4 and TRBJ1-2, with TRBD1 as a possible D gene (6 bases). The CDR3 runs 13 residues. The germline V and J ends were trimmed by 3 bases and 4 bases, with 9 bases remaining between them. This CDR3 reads CASSLGRGYGYTF. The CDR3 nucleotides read TGTGCCAGCAGTTTGGGCAGGGGCTATGGCTACACCTTC.

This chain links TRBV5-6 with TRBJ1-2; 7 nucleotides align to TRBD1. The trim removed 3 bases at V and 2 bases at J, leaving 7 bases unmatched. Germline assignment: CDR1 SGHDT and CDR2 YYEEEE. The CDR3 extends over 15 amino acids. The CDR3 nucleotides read TGTGCCAGCAGCTCCGGGGGCAGGGGGAACTATGGCTACACCTTC. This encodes CASSSGGRGNYGYTF.

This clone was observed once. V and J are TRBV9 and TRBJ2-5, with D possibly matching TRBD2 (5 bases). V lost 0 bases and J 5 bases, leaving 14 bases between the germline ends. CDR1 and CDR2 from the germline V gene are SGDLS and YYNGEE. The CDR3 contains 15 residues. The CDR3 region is CASSVAGSVWETQYF. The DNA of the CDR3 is TGTGCCAGCAGCGTAGCGGGGTCTGTATGGGAGACCCAGTACTTC. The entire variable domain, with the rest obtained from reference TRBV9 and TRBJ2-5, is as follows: DSGVTQTPKHLITATGQRVTLRCSPRSGDLSVYWYQQSLDQGLQFLIQYYNGEERAKGNILERFSAQQFPDLHSELNLSSLELGDSALYFCASSVAGSVWETQYFGPGTRLLVL.

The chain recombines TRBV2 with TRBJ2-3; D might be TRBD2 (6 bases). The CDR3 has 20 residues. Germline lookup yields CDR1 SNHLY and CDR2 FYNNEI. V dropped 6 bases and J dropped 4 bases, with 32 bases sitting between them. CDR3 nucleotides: TGTGCCAGCAGGCCCGGGGCAGGGAAGGCCAACGGGGGAGAGGCAGATACGCAGTATTTT. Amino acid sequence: CASRPGAGKANGGEADTQYF.

CDR3 bases: TGTGCCACCACCGAGGACAGGGCGAACACTGAAGCTTTCTTT. It codes for CATTEDRANTEAFF. The V and J genes are TRBV15 and TRBJ1-1, with TRBD1 identical over 8 bases. The CDR3 runs to 14 residues. The germline gives CDR1 LNHNV, CDR2 YYDKDF (reference sequence). With 7 bases clipped from V and 1 base from J, the junction kept 5 bases outside the gene matches.

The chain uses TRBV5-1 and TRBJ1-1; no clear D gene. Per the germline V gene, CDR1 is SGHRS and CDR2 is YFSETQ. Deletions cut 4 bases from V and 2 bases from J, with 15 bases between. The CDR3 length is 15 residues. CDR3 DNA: TGCGCCAGCAGCGAGTGGACTTCTACCAACACTGAAGCTTTCTTT. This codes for CASSEWTSTNTEAFF.

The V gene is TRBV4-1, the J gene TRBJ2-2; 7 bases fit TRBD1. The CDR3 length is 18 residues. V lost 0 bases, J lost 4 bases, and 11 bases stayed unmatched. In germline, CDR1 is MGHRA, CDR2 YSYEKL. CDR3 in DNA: TGCGCCAGCAGCCAAGACCCGACCGGGACAGCCTTCACCGGGGAGCTGTTTTTT. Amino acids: CASSQDPTGTAFTGELFF.

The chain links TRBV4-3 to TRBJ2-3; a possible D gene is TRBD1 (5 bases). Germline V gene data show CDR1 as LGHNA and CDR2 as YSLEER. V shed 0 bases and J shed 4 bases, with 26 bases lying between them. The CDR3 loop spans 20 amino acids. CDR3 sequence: CASSQDWARNVRGVADTQYF. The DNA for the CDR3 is TGCGCCAGCAGCCAAGATTGGGCTAGAAATGTAAGGGGTGTGGCAGATACGCAGTATTTT.

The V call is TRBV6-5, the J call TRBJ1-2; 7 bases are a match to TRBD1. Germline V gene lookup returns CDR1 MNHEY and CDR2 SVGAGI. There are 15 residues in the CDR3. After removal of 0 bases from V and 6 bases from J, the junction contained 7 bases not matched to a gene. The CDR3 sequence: CASSYSTGTAHGYTF. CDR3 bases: TGTGCCAGCAGTTACTCGACAGGGACAGCCCATGGCTACACCTTC.

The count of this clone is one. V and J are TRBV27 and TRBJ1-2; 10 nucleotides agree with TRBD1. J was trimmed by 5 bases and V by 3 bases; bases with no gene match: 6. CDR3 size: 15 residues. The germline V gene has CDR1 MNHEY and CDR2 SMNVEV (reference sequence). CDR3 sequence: CASSLTGGSRYGYTF. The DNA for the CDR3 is TGTGCCAGCAGTTTGACAGGGGGCTCTAGGTATGGCTACACCTTC.

CDR3 sequence reads: CAISESAQGGNQPQHF. The CDR3 DNA follows: TGTGCCATCAGTGAGTCAGCACAGGGAGGCAATCAGCCCCAGCATTTT. The chain couples TRBV10-3 to TRBJ1-5; D is perhaps TRBD1 (6 bases). V lost 0 bases and J 2 bases, leaving 11 bases between the germline ends. CDR1 is ENHRY and CDR2 is SYGVKD in the germline V gene. This CDR3 contains 16 residues.

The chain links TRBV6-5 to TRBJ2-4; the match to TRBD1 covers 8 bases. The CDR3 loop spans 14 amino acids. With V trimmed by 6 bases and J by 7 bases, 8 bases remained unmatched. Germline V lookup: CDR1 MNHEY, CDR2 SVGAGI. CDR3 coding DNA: TGTGCCAGCAGACCAACAGGGGGAGCGAACATTCAGTACTTC. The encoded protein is CASRPTGGANIQYF.

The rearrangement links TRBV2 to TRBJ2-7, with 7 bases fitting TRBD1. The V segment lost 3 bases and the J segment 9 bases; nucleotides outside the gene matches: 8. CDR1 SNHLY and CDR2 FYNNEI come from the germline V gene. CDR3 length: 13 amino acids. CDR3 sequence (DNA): TGTGCCAGCAGTGAGGGGACAGTCCCGGGGCAGTACTTC. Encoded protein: CASSEGTVPGQYF.

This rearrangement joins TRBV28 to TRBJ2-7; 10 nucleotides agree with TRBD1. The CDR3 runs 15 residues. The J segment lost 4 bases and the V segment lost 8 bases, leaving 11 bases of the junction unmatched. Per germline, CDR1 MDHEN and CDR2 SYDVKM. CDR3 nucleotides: TGTGCCAGCCTATCGCGGGGGACAGGGGTTTACGAGCAGTACTTC. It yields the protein CASLSRGTGVYEQYF.

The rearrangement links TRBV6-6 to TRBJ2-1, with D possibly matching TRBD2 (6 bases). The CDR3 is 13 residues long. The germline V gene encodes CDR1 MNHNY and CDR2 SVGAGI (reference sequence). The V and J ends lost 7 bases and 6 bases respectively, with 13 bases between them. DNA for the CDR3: TGTGCCAGCACCGAGACTAGAATCAATGAGCAGTTCTTC. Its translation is CASTETRINEQFF.

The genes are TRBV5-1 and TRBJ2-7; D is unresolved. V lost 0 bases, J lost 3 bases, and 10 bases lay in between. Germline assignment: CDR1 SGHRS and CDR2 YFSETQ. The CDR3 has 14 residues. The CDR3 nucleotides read TGCGCCAGCAGCTTGGTCGCCCCGGGCTACGAGCAGTACTTC. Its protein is CASSLVAPGYEQYF.

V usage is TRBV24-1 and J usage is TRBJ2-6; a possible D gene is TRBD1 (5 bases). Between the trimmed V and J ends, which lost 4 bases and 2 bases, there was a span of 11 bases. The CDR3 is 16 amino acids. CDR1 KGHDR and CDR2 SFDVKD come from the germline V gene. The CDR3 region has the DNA TGTGCCACCAGTGACACTACAGGCCCTGGGGCCAACGTCCTGACTTTC. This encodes CATSDTTGPGANVLTF.